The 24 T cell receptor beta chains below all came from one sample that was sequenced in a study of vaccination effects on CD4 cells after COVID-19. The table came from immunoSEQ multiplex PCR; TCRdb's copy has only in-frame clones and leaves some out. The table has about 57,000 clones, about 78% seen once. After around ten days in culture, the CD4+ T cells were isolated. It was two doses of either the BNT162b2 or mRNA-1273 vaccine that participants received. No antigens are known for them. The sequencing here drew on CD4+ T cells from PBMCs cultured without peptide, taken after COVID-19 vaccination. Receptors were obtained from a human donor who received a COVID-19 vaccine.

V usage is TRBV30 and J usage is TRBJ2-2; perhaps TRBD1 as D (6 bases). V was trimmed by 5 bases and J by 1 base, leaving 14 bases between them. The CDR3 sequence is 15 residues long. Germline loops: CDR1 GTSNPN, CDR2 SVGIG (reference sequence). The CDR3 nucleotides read TGTGCCTGGTCCCGGGACACCCTGAACACCGGGGAGCTGTTTTTT. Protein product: CAWSRDTLNTGELFF.

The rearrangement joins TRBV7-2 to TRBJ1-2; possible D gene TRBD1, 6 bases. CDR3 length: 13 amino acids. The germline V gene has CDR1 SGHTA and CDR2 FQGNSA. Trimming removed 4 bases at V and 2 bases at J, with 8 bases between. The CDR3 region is CASSYDRNYGYTF. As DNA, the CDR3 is TGTGCCAGCAGCTACGACAGGAACTATGGCTACACCTTC.

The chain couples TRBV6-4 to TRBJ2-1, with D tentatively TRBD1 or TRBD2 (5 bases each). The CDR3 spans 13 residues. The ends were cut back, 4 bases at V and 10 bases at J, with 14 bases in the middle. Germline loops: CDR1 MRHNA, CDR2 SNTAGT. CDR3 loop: CASSAVGEGEQFF. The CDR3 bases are TGTGCCAGCAGTGCCGTGGGGGAAGGCGAGCAGTTCTTC.

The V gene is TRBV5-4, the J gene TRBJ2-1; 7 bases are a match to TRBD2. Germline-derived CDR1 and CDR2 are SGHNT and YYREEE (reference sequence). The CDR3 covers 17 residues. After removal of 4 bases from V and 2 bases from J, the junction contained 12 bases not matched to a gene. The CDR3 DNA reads TGTGCCAGCAGCCCTCCCCTCTTAGCGGGCACCTACAATGAGCAGTTCTTC. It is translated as CASSPPLLAGTYNEQFF.

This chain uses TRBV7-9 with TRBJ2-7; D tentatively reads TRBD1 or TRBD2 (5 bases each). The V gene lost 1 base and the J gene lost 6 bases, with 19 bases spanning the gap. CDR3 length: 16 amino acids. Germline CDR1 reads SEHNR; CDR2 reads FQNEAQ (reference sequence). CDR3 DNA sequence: TGTGCCAGCAGCTTAGTCTCGGGGAAGGGGTTTGGCGAGCAGTACTTC. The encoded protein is CASSLVSGKGFGEQYF.

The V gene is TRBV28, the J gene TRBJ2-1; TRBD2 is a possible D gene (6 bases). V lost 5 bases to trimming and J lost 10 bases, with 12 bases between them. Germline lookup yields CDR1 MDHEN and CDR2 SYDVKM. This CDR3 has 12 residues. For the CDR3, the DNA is TGTGCCAGCAGTAGCTCGGGGGACGAGCAGTTCTTC. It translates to CASSSSGDEQFF.

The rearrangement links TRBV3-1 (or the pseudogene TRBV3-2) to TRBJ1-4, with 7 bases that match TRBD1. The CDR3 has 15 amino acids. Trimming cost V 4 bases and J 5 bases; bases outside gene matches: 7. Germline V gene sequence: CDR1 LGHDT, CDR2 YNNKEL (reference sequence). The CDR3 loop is CASSPRQGWNEKLFF. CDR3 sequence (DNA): TGTGCCAGCAGCCCACGACAGGGATGGAATGAAAAACTGTTTTTT.

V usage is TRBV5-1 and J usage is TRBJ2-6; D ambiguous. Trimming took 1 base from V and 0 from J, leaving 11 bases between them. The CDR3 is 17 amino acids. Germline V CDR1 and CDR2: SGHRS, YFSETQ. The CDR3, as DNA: TGCGCCAGCAGCTTGCCGCTCTCAGCCTCTGGGGCCAACGTCCTGACTTTC. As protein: CASSLPLSASGANVLTF.

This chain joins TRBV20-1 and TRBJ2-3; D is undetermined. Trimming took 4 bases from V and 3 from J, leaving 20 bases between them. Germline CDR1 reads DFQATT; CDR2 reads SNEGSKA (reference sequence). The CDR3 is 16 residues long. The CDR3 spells CSATEKFGQATDTQYF. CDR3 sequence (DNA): TGCAGTGCTACTGAGAAGTTTGGGCAGGCTACAGATACGCAGTATTTT.

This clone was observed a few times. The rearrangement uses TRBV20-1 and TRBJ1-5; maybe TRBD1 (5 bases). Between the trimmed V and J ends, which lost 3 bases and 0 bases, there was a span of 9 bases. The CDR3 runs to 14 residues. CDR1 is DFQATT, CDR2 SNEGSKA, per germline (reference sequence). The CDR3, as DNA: TGCAGTGCTAGTAAGGGGCCTAGCAATCAGCCCCAGCATTTT. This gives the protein CSASKGPSNQPQHF.

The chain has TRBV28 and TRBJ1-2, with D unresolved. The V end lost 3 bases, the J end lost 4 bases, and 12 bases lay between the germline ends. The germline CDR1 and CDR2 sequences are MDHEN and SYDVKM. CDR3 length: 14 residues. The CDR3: CASSLWQPGYGYTF. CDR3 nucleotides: TGTGCCAGCAGTTTGTGGCAGCCCGGCTATGGCTACACCTTC.

The CDR3 coding sequence is TGTGCCAGCTCACTTAACCACGCGGACTATGGCTACACCTTC. Translated: CASSLNHADYGYTF. The chain has TRBV18 and TRBJ1-2; D ambiguous. The CDR3 runs 14 residues. In germline, CDR1 is KGHSH, CDR2 LQKENI. Trimming removed 4 bases from V and 3 bases from J, with 12 bases in between.

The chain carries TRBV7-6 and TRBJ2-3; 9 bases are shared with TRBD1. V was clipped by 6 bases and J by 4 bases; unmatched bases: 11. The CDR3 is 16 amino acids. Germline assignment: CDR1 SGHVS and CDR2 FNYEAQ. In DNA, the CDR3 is TGTGCCAGCAGACCAACCCCACAGGGGGCGGCAGATACGCAGTATTTT. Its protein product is CASRPTPQGAADTQYF. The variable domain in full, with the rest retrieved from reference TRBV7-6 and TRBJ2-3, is GAGVSQSPRYKVTKRGQDVALRCDPISGHVSLYWYRQALGQGPEFLTYFNYEAQQDKSGLPNDRFSAERPEGSISTLTIQRTEQRDSAMYRCASRPTPQGAADTQYFGPGTRLTVL.

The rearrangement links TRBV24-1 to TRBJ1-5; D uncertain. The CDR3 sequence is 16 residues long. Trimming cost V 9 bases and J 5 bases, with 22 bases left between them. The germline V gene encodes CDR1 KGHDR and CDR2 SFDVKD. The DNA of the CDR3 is TGTGCCACCGCCCGTGCCCCTCCGGACCCAGATCAGCCCCAGCATTTT. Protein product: CATARAPPDPDQPQHF.

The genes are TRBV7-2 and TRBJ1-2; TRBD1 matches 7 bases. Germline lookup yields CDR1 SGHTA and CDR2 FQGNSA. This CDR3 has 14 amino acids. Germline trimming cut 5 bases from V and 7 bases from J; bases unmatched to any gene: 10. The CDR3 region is CASSPQTGKSGYTF. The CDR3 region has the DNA TGTGCCAGCAGCCCCCAGACAGGGAAGAGTGGCTACACCTTC.

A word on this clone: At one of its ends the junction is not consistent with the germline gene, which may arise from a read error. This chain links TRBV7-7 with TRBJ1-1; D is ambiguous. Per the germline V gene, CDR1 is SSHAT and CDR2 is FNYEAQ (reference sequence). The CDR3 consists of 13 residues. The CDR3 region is CASSQRVGTEAFF. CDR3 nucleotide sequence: TGTGCTAGCAGCCAAAGGGTCGGCACTGAAGCTTTCTTT.

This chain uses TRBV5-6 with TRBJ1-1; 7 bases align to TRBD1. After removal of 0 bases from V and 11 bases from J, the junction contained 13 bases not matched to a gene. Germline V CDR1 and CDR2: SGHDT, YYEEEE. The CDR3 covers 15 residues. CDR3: CASSLDVAQGWDAFF. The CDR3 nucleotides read TGTGCCAGCAGCTTGGATGTTGCACAGGGGTGGGACGCTTTCTTT. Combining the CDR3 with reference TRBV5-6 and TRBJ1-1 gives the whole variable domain DAGVTQSPTHLIKTRGQQVTLRCSPKSGHDTVSWYQQALGQGPQFIFQYYEEEERQRGNFPDRFSGHQFPNYSSELNVNALLLGDSALYLCASSLDVAQGWDAFFGQGTRLTVV.

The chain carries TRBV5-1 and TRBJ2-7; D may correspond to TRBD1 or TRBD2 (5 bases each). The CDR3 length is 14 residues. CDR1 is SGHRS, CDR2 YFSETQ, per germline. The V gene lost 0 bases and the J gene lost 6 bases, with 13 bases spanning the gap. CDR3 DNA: TGCGCCAGCAGCTTGGGGGACGGTCGTGGCGAGCAGTACTTC. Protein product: CASSLGDGRGEQYF.

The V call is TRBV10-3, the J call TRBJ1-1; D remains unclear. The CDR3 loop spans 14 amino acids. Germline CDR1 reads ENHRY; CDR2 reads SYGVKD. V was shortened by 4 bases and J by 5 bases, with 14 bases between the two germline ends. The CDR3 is CAISAGGERTEAFF. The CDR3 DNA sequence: TGTGCCATCAGTGCAGGCGGGGAGAGGACTGAAGCTTTCTTT.

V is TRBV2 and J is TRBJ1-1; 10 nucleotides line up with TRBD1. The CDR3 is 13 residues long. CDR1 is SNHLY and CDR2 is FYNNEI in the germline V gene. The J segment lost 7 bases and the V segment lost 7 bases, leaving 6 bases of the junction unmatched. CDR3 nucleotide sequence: TGTGCCAGCAACCGGGACAGGGGCATTGAAGCTTTCTTT. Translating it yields CASNRDRGIEAFF.

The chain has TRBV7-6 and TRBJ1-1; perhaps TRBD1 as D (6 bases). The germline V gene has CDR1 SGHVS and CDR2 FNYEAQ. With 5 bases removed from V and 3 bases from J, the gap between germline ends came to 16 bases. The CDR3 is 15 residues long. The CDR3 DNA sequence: TGTGCCAGCAGCCCTCACGGGGGCGCGGACACTGAAGCTTTCTTT. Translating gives CASSPHGGADTEAFF.

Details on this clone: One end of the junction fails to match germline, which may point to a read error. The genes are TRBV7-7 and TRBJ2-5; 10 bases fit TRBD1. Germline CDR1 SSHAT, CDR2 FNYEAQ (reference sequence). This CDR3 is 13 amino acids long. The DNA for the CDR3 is TGTGCTAGCAGCTTATCCGGGACAGGGGCCCAGTACTTC. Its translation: CASSLSGTGAQYF.

The CDR3 loop is CASSRLGQALVKDTGELFF. The DNA for the CDR3 is TGTGCCAGCAGCCGGCTTGGACAGGCTCTTGTAAAGGACACCGGGGAGCTGTTTTTT. The rearrangement joins TRBV7-9 to TRBJ2-2, with 7 nucleotides matching TRBD1. This CDR3 has 19 residues. Germline V lookup: CDR1 SEHNR, CDR2 FQNEAQ (reference sequence). V lost 5 bases and J lost 3; bases outside the gene matches: 18.

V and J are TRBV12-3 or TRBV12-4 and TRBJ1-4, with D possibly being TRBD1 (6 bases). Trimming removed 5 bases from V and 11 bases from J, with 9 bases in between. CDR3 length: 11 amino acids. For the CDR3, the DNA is TGTGCCAGCAGTACAGGGAGCAAACTGTTTTTT. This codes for CASSTGSKLFF.